The 7 T cell receptor beta chains listed next were all sequenced from one sample in a study of regulatory T cells in long-lasting Graves disease. The authors built TCR beta libraries using iRepertoire HTBI primers and Arm-PCR of CDR3 regions. From the multiplex PCR reads, TCRdb called clonotypes with MiXCR, one entry per CDR3 protein. The repertoire holds some 350,000 distinct CDR3 sequences, roughly 15% seen once, with 20% in the top ten. The time point denotes: newly diagnosed GD, antithyroid drugs for less than 3 months. The authors made the TCR library using RNA they extracted from PBMCs. The same data also contributed to another study, on T cells in Graves' hyperthyroidism and ophthalmopathy.

The sample consisted of peripheral blood mononuclear cells (PBMCs), taken at new diagnosis, from a patient treated with antithyroid drugs. The receptors here all came from a woman between 18 and 30 years old with Graves disease.

Concerning this clonotype: It may be a read error: a sequence one base away is much more abundant. The gene calls are TRBV5-5 and TRBJ1-2; 12 nucleotides agree with TRBD1. CDR1 is SGHKS, CDR2 YYEKEE, per germline (reference sequence). This CDR3 comprises 14 residues. Here the CDR3 reads CAGSRDRGLGGYTF. In nucleotides, the CDR3 is TGTGCCGGCAGCCGGGACAGGGGGCTGGGTGGCTACACCTTC.

Details on this clonotype: A far larger clone is just one base off, so this is likely a read error. The J gene is TRBJ2-4, the V gene TRBV28; possibly TRBD1 for D (6 bases). The CDR3 contains 15 residues. Germline V CDR1 and CDR2: MDHEN, SYDVKM. This CDR3 reads CASSLYLDRAGEQSF. The CDR3 region has the DNA TGTGCCAGCAGTTTATACCTGGACCGAGCAGGGGAGCAGTCCTTC.

J is TRBJ2-1 and V is TRBV20-1; 8 positions agree with TRBD1. V lost 6 bases, J lost 5 bases, and 9 bases stayed unmatched. This CDR3 contains 14 residues. Germline CDR1 reads DFQATT; CDR2 reads SNEGSKA (reference sequence). DNA for the CDR3: TGCAGTGCCAATCCCGGGACAGGTAACAATGAGCAGTTCTTC. It yields the protein CSANPGTGNNEQFF.

This clonotype was found many times. This chain links TRBV20-1 with TRBJ1-1, with D unclear. Germline V CDR1 and CDR2: DFQATT, SNEGSKA (reference sequence). The CDR3 has 11 residues. V was cut by 5 bases and J by 5 bases, with 9 bases left in between. CDR3 protein: CSAGSRTEAFF. Written as DNA, the CDR3 is TGCAGTGCTGGCTCGAGGACTGAAGCTTTCTTT.

There are a few counts of this clonotype. The V and J genes are TRBV6-6 and TRBJ1-1; D possibly corresponds to TRBD1 (5 bases). V was cut by 0 bases and J by 3 bases, with 20 bases left in between. This CDR3 contains 18 residues. CDR1 and CDR2 (germline): MNHNY, SVGAGI (reference sequence). CDR3 amino acids: CASSYSIGREVQDTEAFF. In DNA, the CDR3 is TGTGCCAGCAGTTACTCGATAGGCAGGGAGGTTCAGGACACTGAAGCTTTCTTT.

In this sample, this clonotype turned up a few times. The chain joins TRBV5-6 to TRBJ2-5; the D is unclear. CDR1 SGHDT and CDR2 YYEEEE come from the germline V gene. This CDR3 contains 16 residues. V lost 6 bases to trimming and J lost 1 base, with 19 bases between them. CDR3 amino acids: CASTLAQPNFQETQYF. In DNA form, the CDR3 reads TGTGCCAGCACTCTCGCCCAACCAAATTTCCAAGAGACCCAGTACTTC.

V is TRBV9 and J is TRBJ2-1; 8 bases are shared with TRBD2. Per germline, CDR1 SGDLS and CDR2 YYNGEE. Unmatched junction bases numbered 14, after V lost 0 bases and J lost 9 bases. This CDR3 has 17 residues. The CDR3 sequence: CASSVDPASGSLPEQFF. The CDR3 bases are TGTGCCAGCAGCGTAGATCCCGCCAGCGGGAGTTTACCTGAGCAGTTCTTC.